This TCR beta chain was identified in a study of early T cells in non-severe SARS-CoV-2 infection. TCRdb re-called the 5' RACE reads with MiXCR, one entry per CDR3 protein. The sample lists 55,000 to 75,000 distinct CDR3 sequences, almost 9.5% seen once, with 1.2% in the top ten. Germline-derived CDR1 and CDR2 are MNHNY and SVGAGI (reference sequence). The ends lost 11 bases at V and 8 bases at J; junction bases unmatched: 17. The CDR3 is 15 amino acids. The genes are TRBV6-6 and TRBJ2-1, with TRBD2 matching over 8 bases. The TCR sequence derives from an adult who was a healthcare worker with PCR-confirmed SARS-CoV-2 infection or an uninfected control (not recorded which). Material for sequencing was whole blood. This CDR3 reads CAVLPGGAEVDEQFF. The CDR3 DNA sequence: TGTGCCGTCCTCCCGGGGGGGGCAGAGGTGGATGAGCAGTTCTTC.